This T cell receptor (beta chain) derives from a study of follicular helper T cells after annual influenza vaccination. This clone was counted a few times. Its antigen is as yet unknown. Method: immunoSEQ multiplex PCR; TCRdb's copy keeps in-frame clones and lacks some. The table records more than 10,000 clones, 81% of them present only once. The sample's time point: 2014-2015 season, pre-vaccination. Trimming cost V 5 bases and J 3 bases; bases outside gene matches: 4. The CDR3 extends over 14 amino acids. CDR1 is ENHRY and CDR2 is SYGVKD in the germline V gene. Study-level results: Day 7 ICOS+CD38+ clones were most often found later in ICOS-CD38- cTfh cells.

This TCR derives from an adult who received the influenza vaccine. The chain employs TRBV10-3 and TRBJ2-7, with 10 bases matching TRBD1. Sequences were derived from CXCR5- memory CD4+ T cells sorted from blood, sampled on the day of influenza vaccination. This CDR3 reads CAISPGQGNYEQYF. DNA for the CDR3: TGTGCCATCAGTCCGGGACAGGGGAACTACGAGCAGTACTTC.